This TCR beta chain originates from a study of blood T cells in healthy people across ages. Findings and caveats of the study: Diversity was higher, and naive CD4+ cells more numerous, in long-lived donors than in aged donors. The study regarded diversity estimates from one million T cells as underestimates.

About this clonotype itself: What it binds is unknown.

With a J-beta primer mix and a sample-barcoded 5' primer, a second PCR ran about 7 to 11 cycles. TCRdb re-derived calls from the 5' RACE reads in MiXCR, one entry per CDR3 protein. The sample comprises roughly 700,000 distinct CDR3 sequences, around 48% of which are singletons, and 25% to 35% rests with the top ten. This CDR3 comprises 17 residues. Germline CDR1 and CDR2: SEHNR and FQNEAQ (reference sequence). Trimming took off 5 bases at V and 0 bases at J, with 19 bases between the two ends. This chain links TRBV7-9 with TRBJ1-2; TRBD1 might be the D (6 bases). The sample consisted of blood. The TCR comes from a woman aged 55-69 years in good health. The CDR3 sequence: CASSPVGGRRPNYGYTF. The CDR3 coding sequence is TGTGCCAGCAGCCCCGTCGGGGGGCGCCGCCCTAACTATGGCTACACCTTC.